The rows below give T cell receptor beta chains drawn from one sample of a study of T-cell memory formation after mild COVID-19. TCRdb re-analysed the 5' RACE reads in MiXCR, keeping a single row per CDR3 protein. The repertoire holds fewer than 250,000 distinct CDR3 sequences, 15% seen once, with around 2.2% in the top ten. Sequences were obtained from PBMCs or a T cell subset sorted from them (not recorded which). These TCRs come from an adult woman who had mild COVID-19 (a few samples of this study predate the infection). Cell type and time point are not known. The conserved cysteine and the conserved F or W are not part of the CDR3 here.

>TRBV20-1
SAREWGAGNTIY
>TRBV12-3/TRBV12-4
ASSPSGQSQGYT
>TRBV5-1
ASTASQGAEGYT
>TRBV18
ASSTGTGNEKLF
>TRBV5-1
ASSLGTSSGELF
>TRBV6-1
ASSERAGPGETQY
>TRBV5-6
ASSLAPSSYGYT
>TRBV11-3
ASSQGQSSETQY
>TRBV12-3/TRBV12-4
ASSLLSEKLF
>TRBV6-5
ASRLSGYSNQPQH
>TRBV19
ASCKGQGIDEQY
>TRBV27
ASSRASTYEQY
>TRBV30
AYDRVKIYEQY
>TRBV6-5
ASKGSLAGSSYNEQF
>TRBV5-5
ASSLEGQGRGYT
>TRBV4-1
ASSQDSHSGQF
>TRBV20-1
SARIHADGGTEAF
>TRBV3-1
ASSHATGDTQY
>TRBV25-1
ASSTWGETQY
>TRBV20-1
SARKTSGQEY
>TRBV7-2
ASSPDRDNYGYT
>TRBV7-7
ASSPTLSNTGELF
>TRBV7-9
ASSLGGLATEAF
>TRBV24-1
ATSDTGQGSYEQY
>TRBV7-2
ASSSGTGHQPQH
>TRBV12-5
ASGLVLGQGTNEQF